This entry lists 14 T cell receptor beta chains sequenced from one sample in a study of control samples from healthy donors and cancer patients. TCRdb's copy holds only in-frame clones and misses some; the assay was immunoSEQ multiplex PCR. The sample lists under 85,000 clones, 84% occurring once. Input material: PBMCs. The receptors here all came from a man aged 60-69 years with head and neck cancer.

This rearrangement joins TRBV5-1 to TRBJ1-6; D gene ambiguous. The V gene lost 0 bases and the J gene lost 10 bases, with 14 bases spanning the gap. The CDR3 contains 15 residues. Germline V gene data show CDR1 as SGHRS and CDR2 as YFSETQ. CDR3 DNA sequence: TGCGCCAGCAGCTTGGTCCCTAATAGGCAGTCACCCCTCCACTTT. This codes for CASSLVPNRQSPLHF.

The genes are TRBV6-5 and TRBJ2-1; D could derive from TRBD1 or TRBD2 (5 bases each). V dropped 4 bases and J dropped 7 bases, with 17 bases sitting between them. Germline loops: CDR1 MNHEY, CDR2 SVGAGI. The CDR3 loop spans 15 amino acids. CDR3 amino acids: CASSWGTQGRNEQFF. The CDR3 nucleotides read TGTGCCAGCAGTTGGGGGACCCAGGGAAGAAATGAGCAGTTCTTC.

V gene TRBV6-2 or TRBV6-3 combines with J gene TRBJ2-1; D call uncertain. The V gene lost 6 bases and the J gene lost 7 bases, with 13 bases spanning the gap. Germline CDR1 is MNHEY and CDR2 is SVGEGT. The length of the CDR3 is 13 residues. Here the CDR3 reads CASSTPYENEQFF. The CDR3 coding sequence is TGTGCCAGCAGCACCCCTTATGAGAATGAGCAGTTCTTC.

The chain combines TRBV11-3 with TRBJ2-1, with 9 bases fitting TRBD2. This CDR3 spans 19 amino acids. V shed 1 base and J 7 bases; nucleotides not matched to a gene: 17. Germline CDR1 and CDR2: SGHNT and YENEEA. The CDR3 bases are TGTGCCAGCAGCTTAGGGCGGGGTAGCGGGAGATTTTTGGAGAATGAGCAGTTCTTC. It codes for CASSLGRGSGRFLENEQFF.

The table lists this clone with a count of one. V gene TRBV6-5 combines with J gene TRBJ2-1, with D hard to call. The CDR3 loop spans 15 amino acids. V lost 4 bases and J 4 bases, leaving 14 bases between the germline ends. From germline, CDR1 is MNHEY and CDR2 SVGAGI. The CDR3 reads CASSLSEGRYNEQFF. CDR3 coding DNA: TGTGCCAGCAGTTTATCAGAAGGCAGGTACAATGAGCAGTTCTTC.

This clone was counted a single time. This chain connects TRBV2 to TRBJ2-1; D is possibly TRBD1 or TRBD2 (7 bases each). CDR3 size: 16 residues. In germline, CDR1 is SNHLY, CDR2 FYNNEI. The V gene lost 6 bases and the J gene lost 4 bases, with 19 bases spanning the gap. The CDR3 coding sequence is TGTGCCAGCAGGACTCGACAGGGAGGGGGTTACAATGAGCAGTTCTTC. This gives the protein CASRTRQGGGYNEQFF. The variable domain in full, completed from reference TRBV2 and TRBJ2-1, reads EPEVTQTPSHQVTQMGQEVILRCVPISNHLYFYWYRQILGQKVEFLVSFYNNEISEKSEIFDDQFSVERPDGSNFTLKIRSTKLEDSAMYFCASRTRQGGGYNEQFFGPGTRLTVL.

The rearrangement uses TRBV5-6 and TRBJ1-3, with unresolved D. Looked up from germline, CDR1 is SGHDT and CDR2 is YYEEEE. The CDR3 loop spans 15 amino acids. V dropped 5 bases and J dropped 0 bases, with 12 bases sitting between them. The CDR3 reads CASSPFAVSGNTIYF. For the CDR3, the DNA is TGTGCCAGCAGTCCTTTTGCTGTCTCTGGAAACACCATATATTTT.

The V gene is TRBV7-9, the J gene TRBJ2-1; D remains unclear. Germline V gene sequence: CDR1 SEHNR, CDR2 FQNEAQ (reference sequence). The V end was cut by 0 bases, the J end by 8 bases, with 11 bases between. This CDR3 has 14 amino acids. The CDR3 nucleotides read TGTGCCAGCAGCTTAGCCCTAGGGAACGATGAGCAGTTCTTC. This translates into CASSLALGNDEQFF. The full variable domain, its missing parts supplied by reference TRBV7-9 and TRBJ2-1, is DTGVSQNPRHKITKRGQNVTFRCDPISEHNRLYWYRQTLGQGPEFLTYFQNEAQLEKSRLLSDRFSAERPKGSFSTLEIQRTEQGDSAMYLCASSLALGNDEQFFGPGTRLTVL.

V gene TRBV19 combines with J gene TRBJ2-1, with TRBD2 matching 11 bases. The CDR3 loop spans 17 amino acids. CDR1 is LNHDA and CDR2 is SQIVND in the germline V gene (reference sequence). V lost 1 base and J lost 6; bases outside the gene matches: 8. CDR3: CASSIGVAGGPGNEQFF. CDR3 DNA sequence: TGTGCCAGTAGTATAGGGGTAGCGGGAGGGCCCGGCAATGAGCAGTTCTTC.

This sequence joins TRBV4-1 and TRBJ2-2, with D possibly matching TRBD1 (5 bases). Germline CDR1 is MGHRA and CDR2 is YSYEKL. The CDR3 is made up of 18 amino acids. Trimming removed 0 bases from V and 4 bases from J, with 18 bases in between. CDR3 amino acids: CASSQEGVVGAATGELFF. The DNA for the CDR3 is TGCGCCAGCAGCCAAGAGGGTGTCGTAGGGGCGGCCACCGGGGAGCTGTTTTTT.

V usage is TRBV19 and J usage is TRBJ2-1; tentative D call: TRBD1 (5 bases). There are 14 residues in the CDR3. The germline V and J ends were trimmed by 2 bases and 4 bases, with 9 bases remaining between them. The germline CDR1 and CDR2 sequences are LNHDA and SQIVND (reference sequence). The CDR3 region has the DNA TGTGCCAGTAGTATACAGGGTTCTTACAATGAGCAGTTCTTC. This codes for CASSIQGSYNEQFF.

To note about this clone: The junction differs from germline at one of its ends, possibly a read error. The gene calls are TRBV3-1 (or the pseudogene TRBV3-2) and TRBJ2-1; D is perhaps TRBD1 or TRBD2 (7 bases each). CDR1 and CDR2 (germline): LGHDT, YNNKEL (reference sequence). This CDR3 has 15 amino acids. CDR3 bases: TGTGCCAGCGGCCAAGGGGGCGGGGGCTACAATGAGCAGTTCTTC. Protein: CASGQGGGGYNEQFF.

About this clone: Other DNA sequences in this specimen translate into the identical CDR3. The chain couples TRBV5-1 to TRBJ2-2; TRBD1 is a possible D gene (6 bases). Per germline, CDR1 SGHRS and CDR2 YFSETQ. V was shortened by 0 bases and J by 7 bases, with 10 bases between the two germline ends. This CDR3 spans 14 amino acids. CDR3: CASSLDRDVGELFF. The CDR3, as DNA: TGCGCCAGCAGCTTGGACAGGGACGTCGGGGAGCTGTTTTTT.

The V gene is TRBV18, the J gene TRBJ2-7; weak D call: TRBD2 (5 bases). This CDR3 is 14 amino acids long. CDR1 and CDR2 from the germline V gene are KGHSH and LQKENI. Trimming shortened V by 3 bases and J by 3 bases, and 12 bases separated the two germline ends. In DNA, the CDR3 is TGTGCCAGCTCACCGAAGGACTTTGACTACGAGCAGTACTTC. It translates to CASSPKDFDYEQYF.